These 30 T cell receptor beta chains originate from one sample sequenced in a study of cytomegalovirus exposure and HLA in healthy donors. PCR amplification relied on 60 Vbeta primers (plus 13 Jbeta primers). The method was immunoSEQ multiplex PCR; TCRdb's version includes in-frame clones alone and lacks a portion of them. The sample shows around 120,000 clones, 55% to 65% of them seen only once. The sequencing input was PBMCs. Source of these receptors: a middle-aged woman in good health and CMV-seropositive.

In its sample, this clone was seen a few times. This sequence joins TRBV19 and TRBJ1-5, with unresolved D. The V gene's germline CDR1 is LNHDA and CDR2 SQIVND (reference sequence). The CDR3 spans 15 residues. V lost 0 bases, J lost 0 bases, and 6 bases lay in between. The CDR3 bases are TGTGCCAGTAGTATAGAACGGAGTAGCAATCAGCCCCAGCATTTT. It yields the protein CASSIERSSNQPQHF. The whole variable domain, filled in from reference TRBV19 and TRBJ1-5, reads DGGITQSPKYLFRKEGQNVTLSCEQNLNHDAMYWYRQDPGQGLRLIYYSQIVNDFQKGDIAEGYSVSREKKESFPLTVTSAQKNPTAFYLCASSIERSSNQPQHFGDGTRLSIL.

V and J are TRBV28 and TRBJ2-1; 9 positions match TRBD2. The trim removed 3 bases at V and 6 bases at J, leaving 9 bases unmatched. The CDR3 loop spans 16 amino acids. Germline V CDR1 and CDR2: MDHEN, SYDVKM. The CDR3 spells CASSFWREGGGNEQFF. In DNA, the CDR3 is TGTGCCAGCAGTTTTTGGCGGGAGGGAGGGGGCAATGAGCAGTTCTTC.

V gene TRBV7-8 combines with J gene TRBJ2-7; D is unclear. CDR1 is SGHVS and CDR2 is FQNEAQ in the germline V gene. Between the trimmed V and J ends, which lost 6 bases and 0 bases, there was a span of 9 bases. The CDR3 loop spans 13 amino acids. The CDR3 nucleotides are TGTGCCAGCAGTTCCTGGAGCTCCTACGAGCAGTACTTC. As protein: CASSSWSSYEQYF.

The chain employs TRBV11-2 and TRBJ2-5, with 8 bases fitting TRBD2. The CDR3 contains 17 residues. Per the germline V gene, CDR1 is SGHAT and CDR2 is FQNNGV. V trimming: 1 base; J trimming: 4 bases; junction bases outside the gene matches: 11. Written as DNA, the CDR3 is TGTGCCAGCAGCTTAGGTTTCAACCCGGGGGGGCCAGAGACCCAGTACTTC. Translated: CASSLGFNPGGPETQYF.

V and J are TRBV7-9 and TRBJ1-2, with D possibly TRBD1 on 6 matching bases. This CDR3 contains 18 residues. The V gene lost 0 bases and the J gene lost 3 bases, with 20 bases spanning the gap. CDR1 is SEHNR and CDR2 is FQNEAQ in the germline V gene (reference sequence). The CDR3 is CASSLALDSPTVDYGYTF. The CDR3 DNA follows: TGTGCCAGCAGCTTAGCCCTGGACAGTCCTACGGTCGACTATGGCTACACCTTC.

The chain carries TRBV28 and TRBJ1-1, with 7 bases that match TRBD1. The CDR3 totals 17 residues. CDR1 and CDR2 from the germline V gene are MDHEN and SYDVKM. V lost 0 bases to trimming and J lost 0 bases; unmatched junction nucleotides: 7. For the CDR3, the DNA is TGTGCCAGCAGTTTATGGGGACAGCGAAAGATGAACACTGAAGCTTTCTTT. It yields the protein CASSLWGQRKMNTEAFF.

This clone was counted a single time. The chain uses TRBV28 and TRBJ2-7; 7 bases are shared with TRBD2. The junction had 13 bases not matched to a gene; V was cut back by 2 bases and J by 6 bases. Germline values: CDR1 MDHEN, CDR2 SYDVKM. The CDR3 totals 16 residues. The CDR3 bases are TGTGCCAGCAGTTTACTTTTTGACGGACTAGAGGGCGAGCAGTACTTC. Translating it yields CASSLLFDGLEGEQYF.

The J gene is TRBJ1-2, the V gene TRBV5-1; D gene uncertain. The germline V and J ends were trimmed by 0 bases and 5 bases, with 17 bases remaining between them. The germline V gene has CDR1 SGHRS and CDR2 YFSETQ. This CDR3 contains 16 residues. The CDR3 nucleotides read TGCGCCAGCAGCTTGGCAGCGAAGACGGTGAAGTATGGCTACACCTTC. Residues: CASSLAAKTVKYGYTF.

With respect to this clone: Other DNA sequences in this sample translate to the same CDR3. This sequence joins TRBV7-6 and TRBJ1-1; TRBD1 might be the D (5 bases). CDR1 SGHVS and CDR2 FNYEAQ come from the germline V gene. V was trimmed by 2 bases and J by 11 bases, leaving 18 bases between them. The CDR3 spans 14 residues. CDR3 protein: CASSLSQGLEMAFF. CDR3 DNA sequence: TGTGCCAGCAGCTTATCTCAGGGACTGGAGATGGCTTTCTTT.

The chain links TRBV5-4 to TRBJ1-2; 11 bases map to TRBD1. The CDR3 is made up of 15 amino acids. V was clipped by 1 base and J by 14 bases; unmatched bases: 13. CDR1 and CDR2 from the germline V gene are SGHNT and YYREEE (reference sequence). The CDR3 bases are TGTGCCAGCAGCTTGTTGGTAGGGACAGGGGGATCAGGAACCTTC. Translating it yields CASSLLVGTGGSGTF.

V is TRBV6-5 and J is TRBJ1-3; a possible D gene is TRBD1 (5 bases). This CDR3 has 15 residues. Germline V CDR1 and CDR2: MNHEY, SVGAGI. Trimming stripped 4 bases from V and 0 bases from J, with 10 bases between. The CDR3 DNA reads TGTGCCAGCAGTTCCAGGGTCTACTCTGGAAACACCATATATTTT. This codes for CASSSRVYSGNTIYF.

A few counts support this clone. This chain uses TRBV4-1 with TRBJ2-1, with 11 positions matching TRBD2. CDR3 size: 17 residues. J was trimmed by 1 base and V by 2 bases; bases with no gene match: 4. Germline assignment: CDR1 MGHRA and CDR2 YSYEKL. CDR3 coding DNA: TGCGCCAGCAGCCAAACCTTAGCGGGGGGGTCCTACAATGAGCAGTTCTTC. Protein product: CASSQTLAGGSYNEQFF.

This chain connects TRBV7-3 to TRBJ2-1; 10 bases fit TRBD2. Germline V CDR1 and CDR2: SGHTA, FQGTGA. The J segment lost 4 bases and the V segment lost 5 bases, leaving 5 bases of the junction unmatched. This CDR3 is 15 amino acids long. CDR3 sequence reads: CASSVGLADYNEQFF. CDR3 DNA: TGTGCCAGCAGCGTAGGACTAGCGGATTACAATGAGCAGTTCTTC.

On this clone itself: The same CDR3 can be traced to other DNA sequences in this sample. The chain couples TRBV6-1 to TRBJ2-2; 8 bases agree with TRBD1. This CDR3 has 14 amino acids. V lost 5 bases, J lost 5 bases, and 4 bases stayed unmatched. The germline gives CDR1 MNHNS, CDR2 SASEGT. This chain's CDR3 is CASSSGGYTGELFF. The CDR3, as DNA: TGTGCCAGCAGTTCAGGGGGCTATACCGGGGAGCTGTTTTTT.

The chain carries TRBV7-9 and TRBJ1-4, with 7 bases that match TRBD1. This CDR3 contains 14 residues. J lost 3 bases, V lost 3 bases, and 1 base had no gene match. Germline V gene data show CDR1 as SEHNR and CDR2 as FQNEAQ (reference sequence). CDR3 nucleotide sequence: TGTGCCAGCAGCTTGGGACAGTCTAATGAAAAACTGTTTTTT. It encodes CASSLGQSNEKLFF.

The chain is built from TRBV16 and TRBJ2-1, with TRBD1 matching 9 bases. In germline, CDR1 is KGHSY, CDR2 FQNENV. With V trimmed by 1 base and J by 1 base, 2 bases remained unmatched. The CDR3 has 16 amino acids. This CDR3 reads CASSQFGTGSYNEQFF. CDR3 DNA: TGTGCCAGCAGCCAATTTGGGACAGGGTCCTACAATGAGCAGTTCTTC.

The chain couples TRBV7-2 to TRBJ1-1; D perhaps matches TRBD1 (6 bases). Germline CDR1 is SGHTA and CDR2 is FQGNSA. Trimming took off 5 bases at V and 1 base at J, with 11 bases between the two ends. The CDR3 runs 14 residues. For the CDR3, the DNA is TGTGCCAGCAGCCCACAGGGAGCGAACACTGAAGCTTTCTTT. It is translated as CASSPQGANTEAFF.

The chain employs TRBV6-1 and TRBJ1-5; 8 bases are shared with TRBD1. V lost 1 base and J lost 6; bases outside the gene matches: 5. The CDR3 has 15 residues. Germline V CDR1 and CDR2: MNHNS, SASEGT. CDR3 region: CASSEDSGGGQPQHF. The CDR3 region has the DNA TGTGCCAGCAGTGAAGATTCAGGGGGCGGTCAGCCCCAGCATTTT.

The chain has TRBV4-1 and TRBJ2-7, with D possibly TRBD2 on 5 matching bases. The CDR3 sequence is 13 residues long. Trimming removed 5 bases from V and 0 bases from J, with 8 bases in between. Per germline, CDR1 MGHRA and CDR2 YSYEKL. The CDR3 coding sequence is TGCGCCAGCAGCGCGACTACCTCCTACGAGCAGTACTTC. It encodes CASSATTSYEQYF.

In its sample, this clone was seen a few times. This sequence joins TRBV4-3 and TRBJ2-7; the D gene is possibly TRBD2 (5 bases). The CDR3 contains 16 residues. V lost 0 bases to trimming and J lost 3 bases, with 15 bases between them. The V gene's germline CDR1 is LGHNA and CDR2 YSLEER. The CDR3 reads CASSQEVPEGIYEQYF. CDR3 nucleotide sequence: TGCGCCAGCAGCCAAGAGGTGCCAGAGGGAATCTACGAGCAGTACTTC.

The chain recombines TRBV11-3 with TRBJ2-7, with 7 bases matching TRBD1. Germline V gives CDR1 SGHNT, CDR2 YENEEA. The CDR3 contains 13 residues. V lost 8 bases, J lost 3 bases, and 7 bases stayed unmatched. Here the CDR3 reads CASATGLNYEQYF. CDR3 sequence (DNA): TGTGCCAGCGCGACAGGGCTCAACTACGAGCAGTACTTC.

A note on this clone: The same CDR3 can be traced to other DNA sequences in this sample. This chain links TRBV14 with TRBJ1-1, with 8 bases aligning to TRBD1. The J segment lost 0 bases and the V segment lost 3 bases, leaving 3 bases of the junction unmatched. The CDR3 covers 15 residues. Looked up from germline, CDR1 is SGHDN and CDR2 is FVKESK. Written as DNA, the CDR3 is TGTGCCAGCAGCCACCTGACAGGGGTGAACACTGAAGCTTTCTTT. It specifies CASSHLTGVNTEAFF.

This clone was detected a few times. V and J are TRBV7-8 and TRBJ2-6, with D possibly being TRBD2 (5 bases). V lost 5 bases, J lost 2 bases, and 13 bases lay in between. The CDR3 length is 16 residues. Germline values: CDR1 SGHVS, CDR2 FQNEAQ. The DNA for the CDR3 is TGTGCCAGCAGCGAGTCATGGGGAGCTGGGGCCAACGTCCTGACTTTC. This translates into CASSESWGAGANVLTF. The complete variable domain, with remaining parts taken from reference TRBV7-8 and TRBJ2-6, reads GAGVSQSPRYKVAKRGQDVALRCDPISGHVSLFWYQQALGQGPEFLTYFQNEAQLDKSGLPSDRFFAERPEGSVSTLKIQRTQQEDSAVYLCASSESWGAGANVLTFGAGSRLTVL.

This chain connects TRBV18 to TRBJ1-3; 7 bases match TRBD1. Trimming cost V 3 bases and J 8 bases; bases outside gene matches: 16. CDR1 and CDR2 (germline): KGHSH, LQKENI. This CDR3 comprises 17 residues. The CDR3 DNA sequence: TGTGCCAGCTCACCCAATTCCGGCAGGGGGAACTTTGACACCATATATTTT. Translating it yields CASSPNSGRGNFDTIYF. Based on the CDR3 plus reference TRBV18 and TRBJ1-3, the full variable domain is NAGVMQNPRHLVRRRGQEARLRCSPMKGHSHVYWYRQLPEEGLKFMVYLQKENIIDESGMPKERFSAEFPKEGPSILRIQQVVRGDSAAYFCASSPNSGRGNFDTIYFGEGSWLTVV.

The rearrangement joins TRBV29-1 to TRBJ2-1; D ambiguous. The CDR3 sequence is 13 residues long. CDR1 and CDR2 from the germline V gene are SQVTM and ANQGSEA. V lost 5 bases and J lost 4, with 12 bases in between. Here the CDR3 DNA reads TGCAGCGTTCCCCTAGTGACTTACAATGAGCAGTTCTTC. It codes for CSVPLVTYNEQFF.

The V call is TRBV29-1, the J call TRBJ2-1; 12 positions agree with TRBD2. CDR1 and CDR2 from the germline V gene are SQVTM and ANQGSEA. J lost 5 bases, V lost 3 bases, and 8 bases had no gene match. The CDR3 consists of 16 residues. CDR3: CSVESSGRAFNNEQFF. CDR3 bases: TGCAGCGTTGAGTCTAGCGGGAGGGCCTTTAACAATGAGCAGTTCTTC.

V gene TRBV29-1 combines with J gene TRBJ2-3; a weak D match, TRBD2 (6 bases). Germline lookup yields CDR1 SQVTM and CDR2 ANQGSEA. The CDR3 extends over 15 amino acids. Trimming shortened V by 1 base and J by 4 bases, and 15 bases separated the two germline ends. The CDR3 is CSVEATAGVADTQYF. The CDR3 nucleotides read TGCAGCGTTGAAGCAACAGCGGGTGTTGCAGATACGCAGTATTTT.

The chain joins TRBV30 to TRBJ2-7, with 9 bases lining up with TRBD1. With V trimmed by 1 base and J by 2 bases, 3 bases remained unmatched. This CDR3 is built from 14 residues. Germline CDR1 reads GTSNPN; CDR2 reads SVGIG (reference sequence). The CDR3 nucleotides are TGTGCCTGGAGTGCCGGGACAGGGACCTACGAGCAGTACTTC. The encoded protein is CAWSAGTGTYEQYF.

This clone turned up a few times. The CDR3 reads CASSDPGGYGYTF. CDR3 coding DNA: TGTGCCAGCAGTGACCCAGGGGGCTATGGCTACACCTTC. The J gene is TRBJ1-2, the V gene TRBV25-1; TRBD1 matches 7 bases. With 3 bases clipped from V and 4 bases from J, the junction kept 2 bases outside the gene matches. CDR1 and CDR2 from the germline V gene are MGHDK and SYGVNS. This CDR3 comprises 13 residues.

The chain combines TRBV7-2 with TRBJ2-1, with 13 bases aligning to TRBD2. V lost 1 base and J lost 9; bases outside the gene matches: 3. CDR3 length: 15 residues. The germline CDR1 and CDR2 sequences are SGHTA and FQGNSA. The CDR3, as DNA: TGTGCCAGCAGCTTAGAGGGACTAGCGGGGCGTGAGCAGTTCTTC. Protein sequence: CASSLEGLAGREQFF.